This T cell receptor (beta chain) was recovered during a study of T cells after yellow fever vaccination. The CDR3 sequence is 15 residues long. The germline V and J ends were trimmed by 3 bases and 9 bases, with 18 bases remaining between them. The V gene's germline CDR1 is MDHEN and CDR2 SYDVKM. From the 5' RACE reads, TCRdb called clonotypes with MiXCR, one entry per CDR3 protein. The sample records roughly 520,000 distinct CDR3 sequences, just over 20% being singletons. The V call is TRBV28, the J call TRBJ2-1; D is unresolved. The sequence was collected from a man aged 18 to 29 who received the YFV17D yellow fever vaccine. The sequencing used PBMCs, collected less than 25 days after the first yellow fever vaccination. The chain's CDR3 is CASSFMLARSGEQFF. The CDR3 nucleotides read TGTGCCAGCAGTTTTATGCTGGCTAGGTCAGGTGAGCAGTTCTTC.